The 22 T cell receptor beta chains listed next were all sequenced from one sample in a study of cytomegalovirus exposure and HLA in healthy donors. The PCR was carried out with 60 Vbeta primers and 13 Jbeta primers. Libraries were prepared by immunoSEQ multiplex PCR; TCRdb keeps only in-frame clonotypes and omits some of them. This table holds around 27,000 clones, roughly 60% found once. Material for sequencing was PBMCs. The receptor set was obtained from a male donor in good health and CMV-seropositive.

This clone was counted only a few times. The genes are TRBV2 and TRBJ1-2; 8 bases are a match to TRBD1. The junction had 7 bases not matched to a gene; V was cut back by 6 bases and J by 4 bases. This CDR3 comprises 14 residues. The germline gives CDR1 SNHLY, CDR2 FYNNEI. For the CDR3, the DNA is TGTGCCAGCAGGGGGGGCAGGGGGCTCTATGGCTACACCTTC. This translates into CASRGGRGLYGYTF.

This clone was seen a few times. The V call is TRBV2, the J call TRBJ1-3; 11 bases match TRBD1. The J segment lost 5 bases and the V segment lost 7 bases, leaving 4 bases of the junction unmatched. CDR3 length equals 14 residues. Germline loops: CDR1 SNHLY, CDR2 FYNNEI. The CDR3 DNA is TGTGCCAGCAAAGGGACAGGGGGAAGAAACACCATATATTTT. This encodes CASKGTGGRNTIYF.

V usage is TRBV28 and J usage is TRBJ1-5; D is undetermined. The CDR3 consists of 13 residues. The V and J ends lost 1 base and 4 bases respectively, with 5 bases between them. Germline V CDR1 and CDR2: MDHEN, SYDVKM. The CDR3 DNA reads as TGTGCCAGCAGTTTATATAGAAATCAGCCCCAGCATTTT. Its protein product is CASSLYRNQPQHF.

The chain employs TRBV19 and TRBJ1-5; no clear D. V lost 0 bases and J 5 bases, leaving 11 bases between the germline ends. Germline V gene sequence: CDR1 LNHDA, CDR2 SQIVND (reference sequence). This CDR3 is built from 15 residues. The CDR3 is CASSIDGRGHQPQHF. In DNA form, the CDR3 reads TGTGCCAGTAGTATAGATGGGAGAGGCCATCAGCCCCAGCATTTT.

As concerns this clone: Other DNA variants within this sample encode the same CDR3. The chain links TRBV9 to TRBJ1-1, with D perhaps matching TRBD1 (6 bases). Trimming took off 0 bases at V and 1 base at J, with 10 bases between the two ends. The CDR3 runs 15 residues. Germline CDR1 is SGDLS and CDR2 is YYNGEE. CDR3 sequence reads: CASSVEAGANTEAFF. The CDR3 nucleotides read TGTGCCAGCAGCGTAGAGGCAGGGGCGAACACTGAAGCTTTCTTT.

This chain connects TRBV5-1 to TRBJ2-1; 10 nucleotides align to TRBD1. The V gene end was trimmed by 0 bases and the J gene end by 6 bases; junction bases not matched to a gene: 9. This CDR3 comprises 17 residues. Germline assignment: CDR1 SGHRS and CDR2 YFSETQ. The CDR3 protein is CASSLAPGQGKLNEQFF. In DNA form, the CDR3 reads TGCGCCAGCAGCTTGGCCCCGGGACAGGGGAAGCTCAATGAGCAGTTCTTC.

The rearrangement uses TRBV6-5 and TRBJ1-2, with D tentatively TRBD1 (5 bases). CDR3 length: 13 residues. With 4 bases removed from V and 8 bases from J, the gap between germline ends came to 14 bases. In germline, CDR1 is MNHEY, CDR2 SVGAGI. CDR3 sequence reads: CASSFSGFGGYTF. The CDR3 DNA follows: TGTGCCAGCAGTTTTTCAGGGTTCGGCGGCTACACCTTC.

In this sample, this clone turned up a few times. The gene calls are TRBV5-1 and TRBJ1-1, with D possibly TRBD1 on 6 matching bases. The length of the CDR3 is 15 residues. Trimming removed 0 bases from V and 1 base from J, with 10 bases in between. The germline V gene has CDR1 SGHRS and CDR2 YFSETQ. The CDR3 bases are TGCGCCAGCAGCTTGGACAGGGCAAGGAACACTGAAGCTTTCTTT. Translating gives CASSLDRARNTEAFF.

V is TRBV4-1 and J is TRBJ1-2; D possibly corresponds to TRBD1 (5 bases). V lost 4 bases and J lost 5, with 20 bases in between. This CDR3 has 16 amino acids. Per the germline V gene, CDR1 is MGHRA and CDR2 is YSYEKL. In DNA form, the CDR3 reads TGCGCCAGCAGCCCCCGGCAGGGCGTTTCCAAGTATGGCTACACCTTC. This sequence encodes CASSPRQGVSKYGYTF.

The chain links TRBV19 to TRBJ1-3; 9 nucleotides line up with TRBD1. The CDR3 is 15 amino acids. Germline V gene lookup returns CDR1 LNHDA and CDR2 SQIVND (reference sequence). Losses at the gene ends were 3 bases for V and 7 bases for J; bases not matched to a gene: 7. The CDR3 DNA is TGTGCCAGTAGTATCACAGGGGGCGCGAGGAACACCATATATTTT. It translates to CASSITGGARNTIYF.

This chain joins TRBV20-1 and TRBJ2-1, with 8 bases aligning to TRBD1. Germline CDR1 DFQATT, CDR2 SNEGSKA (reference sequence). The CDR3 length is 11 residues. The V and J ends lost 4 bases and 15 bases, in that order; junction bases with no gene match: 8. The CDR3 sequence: CSATKDREWFF. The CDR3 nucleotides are TGCAGTGCTACAAAGGACAGGGAATGGTTCTTC.

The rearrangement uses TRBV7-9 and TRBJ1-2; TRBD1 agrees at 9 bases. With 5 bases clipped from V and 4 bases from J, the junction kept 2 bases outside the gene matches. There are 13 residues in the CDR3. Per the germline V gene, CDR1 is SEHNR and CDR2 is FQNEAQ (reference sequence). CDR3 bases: TGTGCCAGCAGCCAGACAGGGGGCTATGGCTACACCTTC. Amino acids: CASSQTGGYGYTF.

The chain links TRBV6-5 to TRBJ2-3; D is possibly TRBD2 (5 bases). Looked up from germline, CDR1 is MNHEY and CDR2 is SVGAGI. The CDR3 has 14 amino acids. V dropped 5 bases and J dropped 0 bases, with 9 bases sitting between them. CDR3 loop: CASSRESSTDTQYF. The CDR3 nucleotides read TGTGCCAGCAGTAGGGAGTCCAGCACAGATACGCAGTATTTT.

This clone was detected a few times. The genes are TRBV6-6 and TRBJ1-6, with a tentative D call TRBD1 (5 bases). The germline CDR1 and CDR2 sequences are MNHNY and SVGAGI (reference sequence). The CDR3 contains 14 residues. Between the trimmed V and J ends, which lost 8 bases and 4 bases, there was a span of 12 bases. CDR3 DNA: TGTGCCAGCGGGGGAGGGTCATATAATTCACCCCTCCACTTT. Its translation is CASGGGSYNSPLHF.

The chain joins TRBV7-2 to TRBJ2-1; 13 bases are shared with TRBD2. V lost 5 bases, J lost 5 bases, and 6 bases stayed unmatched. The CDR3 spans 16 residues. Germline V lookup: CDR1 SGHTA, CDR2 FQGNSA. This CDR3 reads CASSPIGLAGDNEQFF. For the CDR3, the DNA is TGTGCCAGCAGCCCCATCGGACTAGCGGGAGACAATGAGCAGTTCTTC.

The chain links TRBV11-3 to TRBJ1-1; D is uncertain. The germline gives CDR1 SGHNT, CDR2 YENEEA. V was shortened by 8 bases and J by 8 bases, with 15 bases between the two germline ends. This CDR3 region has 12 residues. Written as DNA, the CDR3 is TGTGCCAGCGCGGAGGGTCTCTCCGAAGCTTTCTTT. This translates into CASAEGLSEAFF.

CDR3 nucleotides: TGTGCCAGCAGAATAAAAGGGGCATGGGGGAACACTGAAGCTTTCTTT. Amino acid sequence: CASRIKGAWGNTEAFF. The V and J genes are TRBV27 and TRBJ1-1; a possible D gene is TRBD1 (5 bases). Trimming removed 6 bases from V and 1 base from J, with 18 bases in between. CDR3 length: 16 amino acids. CDR1 is MNHEY and CDR2 is SMNVEV in the germline V gene (reference sequence).

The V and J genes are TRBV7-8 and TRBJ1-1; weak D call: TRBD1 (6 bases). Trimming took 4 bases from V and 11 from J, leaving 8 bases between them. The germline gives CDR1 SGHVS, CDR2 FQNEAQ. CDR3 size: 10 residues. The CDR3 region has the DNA TGTGCCAGCAGCTCAGGGGAGGCTTTCTTT. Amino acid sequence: CASSSGEAFF.

Here the CDR3 DNA reads TGTGCCAGCAGCGAAACTAGCGGGTGGGACACCGGGGAGCTGTTTTTT. This translates into CASSETSGWDTGELFF. This chain joins TRBV13 and TRBJ2-2; 9 bases map to TRBD2. CDR3 length equals 16 residues. The ends lost 5 bases at V and 3 bases at J; junction bases unmatched: 7. CDR1 PRHDT and CDR2 FYEKMQ come from the germline V gene (reference sequence).

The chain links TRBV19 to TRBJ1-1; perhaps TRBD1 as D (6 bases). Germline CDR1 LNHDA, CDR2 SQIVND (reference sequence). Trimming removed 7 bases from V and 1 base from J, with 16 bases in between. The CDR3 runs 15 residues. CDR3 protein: CASTPLDRRNTEAFF. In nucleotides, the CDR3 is TGTGCCAGTACGCCCTTGGACAGACGGAACACTGAAGCTTTCTTT.

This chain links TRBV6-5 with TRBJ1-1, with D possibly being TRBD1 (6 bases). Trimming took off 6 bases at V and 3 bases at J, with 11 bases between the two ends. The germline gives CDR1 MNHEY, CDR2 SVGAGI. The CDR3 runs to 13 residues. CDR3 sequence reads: CASRRTDYTEAFF. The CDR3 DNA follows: TGTGCCAGCAGGAGGACAGACTACACTGAAGCTTTCTTT.

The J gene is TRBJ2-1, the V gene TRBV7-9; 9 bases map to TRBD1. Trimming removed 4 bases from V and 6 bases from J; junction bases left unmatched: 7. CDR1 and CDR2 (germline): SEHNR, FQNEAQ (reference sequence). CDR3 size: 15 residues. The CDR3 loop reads CASSSGDRVINEQFF. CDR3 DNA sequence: TGTGCCAGCAGCTCGGGGGACAGGGTAATCAATGAGCAGTTCTTC.